The next 7 T cell receptor beta chains were all read from a single sample in a study of blood T cell repertoires in COVID-19. Profiling relied on immunoSEQ multiplex PCR, and the TCRdb table lists in-frame clones only, not all of them. The sample includes about 320,000 clones, roughly nine tenths of them seen just once. The sample consisted of peripheral blood. The receptors shown here come from a man aged 18 to 30 who had recovered from COVID-19.

V usage is TRBV27 and J usage is TRBJ1-6; possible D gene TRBD1, 5 bases. The CDR3 length is 17 residues. Trimming removed 3 bases at V and 1 base at J, with 13 bases between. Germline-derived CDR1 and CDR2 are MNHEY and SMNVEV (reference sequence). In nucleotides, the CDR3 is TGTGCCAGCAGTTTGGGCTTCGCAGGGTCCTATAATTCACCCCTCCACTTT. Encoded protein: CASSLGFAGSYNSPLHF.

J is TRBJ1-2 and V is TRBV19; D is possibly TRBD1 (5 bases). Germline V gives CDR1 LNHDA, CDR2 SQIVND (reference sequence). V was trimmed by 3 bases and J by 8 bases, leaving 13 bases between them. This CDR3 comprises 13 residues. CDR3 DNA sequence: TGTGCCAGTAGTATCCAGGGAATGGGAGGCTACACCTTC. This encodes CASSIQGMGGYTF.

The V gene is TRBV6-5, the J gene TRBJ1-3, with 7 nucleotides matching TRBD1. This CDR3 comprises 15 residues. The J segment lost 0 bases and the V segment lost 7 bases, leaving 6 bases of the junction unmatched. Germline V CDR1 and CDR2: MNHEY, SVGAGI. CDR3 sequence reads: CASIPTGYSGNTIYF. In DNA, the CDR3 is TGTGCCAGCATCCCGACAGGGTACTCTGGAAACACCATATATTTT.

The rearrangement joins TRBV5-1 to TRBJ2-3, with no clear D. Germline V gives CDR1 SGHRS, CDR2 YFSETQ. The CDR3 covers 14 residues. The germline V and J ends were trimmed by 0 bases and 2 bases, with 7 bases remaining between them. CDR3 nucleotide sequence: TGCGCCAGCAGCTTGGAGCGTCCCACAGATACGCAGTATTTT. Its translation is CASSLERPTDTQYF.

The CDR3 here is CASSPPLHSEDEKLFF. The CDR3 DNA reads as TGTGCCAGCTCACCACCGCTCCATTCCGAGGATGAAAAACTGTTTTTT. The chain has TRBV18 and TRBJ1-4; D call uncertain. This CDR3 is 16 amino acids long. Trimming cost V 0 bases and J 6 bases, with 14 bases left between them. Germline CDR1 and CDR2: KGHSH and LQKENI.

The sample holds one count of this clone. CDR3 sequence reads: CASSLAKGHPSTDTQYF. The CDR3, as DNA: TGTGCCAGCAGCTTAGCTAAGGGACACCCAAGCACAGATACGCAGTATTTT. The gene calls are TRBV7-9 and TRBJ2-3; perhaps TRBD1 as D (6 bases). Germline CDR1 and CDR2: SEHNR and FQNEAQ (reference sequence). V dropped 0 bases and J dropped 0 bases, with 13 bases sitting between them. The CDR3 is made up of 17 amino acids.

J is TRBJ2-1 and V is TRBV7-3; tentatively, D is TRBD2 (7 bases). This CDR3 is built from 17 residues. Germline-derived CDR1 and CDR2 are SGHTA and FQGTGA. Trimming pared 5 bases from V and 5 bases from J, leaving 22 bases between. CDR3 DNA: TGTGCCAGCAGCCCAGGGCCGGGGAGGGGGTTTCACAATGAGCAGTTCTTC. Its translation: CASSPGPGRGFHNEQFF.